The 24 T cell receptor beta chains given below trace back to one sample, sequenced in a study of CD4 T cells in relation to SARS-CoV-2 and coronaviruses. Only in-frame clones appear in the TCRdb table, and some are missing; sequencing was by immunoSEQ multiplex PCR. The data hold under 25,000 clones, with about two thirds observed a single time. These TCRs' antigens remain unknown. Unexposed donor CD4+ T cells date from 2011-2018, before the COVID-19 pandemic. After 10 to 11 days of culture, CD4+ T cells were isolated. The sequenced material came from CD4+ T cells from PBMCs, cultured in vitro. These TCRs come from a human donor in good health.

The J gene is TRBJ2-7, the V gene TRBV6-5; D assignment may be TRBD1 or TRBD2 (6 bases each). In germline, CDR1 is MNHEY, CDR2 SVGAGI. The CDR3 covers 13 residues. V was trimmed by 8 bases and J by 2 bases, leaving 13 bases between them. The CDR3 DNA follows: TGTGCCAGCGGCCGGGGGCCTCCCTACGAGCAGTACTTC. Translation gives CASGRGPPYEQYF.

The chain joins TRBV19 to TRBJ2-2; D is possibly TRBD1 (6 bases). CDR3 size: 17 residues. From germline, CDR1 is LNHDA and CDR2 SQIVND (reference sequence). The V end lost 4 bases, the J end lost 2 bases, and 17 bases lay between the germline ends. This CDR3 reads CASSTGAAQQNTGELFF. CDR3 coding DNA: TGTGCCAGTAGTACAGGGGCCGCTCAACAAAACACCGGGGAGCTGTTTTTT.

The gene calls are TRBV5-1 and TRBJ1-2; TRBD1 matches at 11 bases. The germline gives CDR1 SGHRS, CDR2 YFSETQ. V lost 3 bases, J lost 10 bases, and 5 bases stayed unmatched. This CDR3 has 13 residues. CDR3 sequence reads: CASSSGQGDLYTF. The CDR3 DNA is TGCGCCAGCAGCTCGGGACAGGGGGACCTCTACACCTTC.

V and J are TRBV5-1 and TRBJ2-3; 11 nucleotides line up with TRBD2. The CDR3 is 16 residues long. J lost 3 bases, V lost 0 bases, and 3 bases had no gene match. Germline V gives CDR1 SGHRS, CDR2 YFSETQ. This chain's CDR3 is CASSLVGLAETDTQYF. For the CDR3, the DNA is TGCGCCAGCAGCTTGGTGGGACTAGCGGAGACAGATACGCAGTATTTT. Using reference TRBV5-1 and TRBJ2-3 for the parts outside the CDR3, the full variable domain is KAGVTQTPRYLIKTRGQQVTLSCSPISGHRSVSWYQQTPGQGLQFLFEYFSETQRNKGNFPGRFSGRQFSNSRSEMNVSTLELGDSALYLCASSLVGLAETDTQYFGPGTRLTVL.

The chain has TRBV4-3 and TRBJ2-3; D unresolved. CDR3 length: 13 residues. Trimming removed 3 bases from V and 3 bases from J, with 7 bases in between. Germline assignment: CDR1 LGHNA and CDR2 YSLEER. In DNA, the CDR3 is TGCGCCAGCAGCCAGGGTCATACAGATACGCAGTATTTT. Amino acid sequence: CASSQGHTDTQYF.

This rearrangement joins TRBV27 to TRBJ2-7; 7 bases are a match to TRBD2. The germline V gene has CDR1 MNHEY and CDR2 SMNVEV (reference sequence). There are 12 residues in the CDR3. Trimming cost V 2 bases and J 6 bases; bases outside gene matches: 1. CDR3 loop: CASSLPGGEQYF. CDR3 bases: TGTGCCAGCAGTTTACCGGGAGGCGAGCAGTACTTC.

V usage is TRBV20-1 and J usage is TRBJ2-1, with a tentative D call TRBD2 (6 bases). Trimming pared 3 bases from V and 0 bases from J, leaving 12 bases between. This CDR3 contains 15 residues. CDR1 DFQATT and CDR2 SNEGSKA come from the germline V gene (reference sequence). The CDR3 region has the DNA TGCAGTGCTAGTCCGGGGGAGAGCTCCTACAATGAGCAGTTCTTC. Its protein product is CSASPGESSYNEQFF.

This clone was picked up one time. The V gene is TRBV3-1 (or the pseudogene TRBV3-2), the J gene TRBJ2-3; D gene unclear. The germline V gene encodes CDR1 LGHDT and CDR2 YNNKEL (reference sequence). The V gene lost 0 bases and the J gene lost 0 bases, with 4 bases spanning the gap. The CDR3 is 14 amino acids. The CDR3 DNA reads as TGTGCCAGCAGCCAAGAACCTAGCACAGATACGCAGTATTTT. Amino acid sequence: CASSQEPSTDTQYF.

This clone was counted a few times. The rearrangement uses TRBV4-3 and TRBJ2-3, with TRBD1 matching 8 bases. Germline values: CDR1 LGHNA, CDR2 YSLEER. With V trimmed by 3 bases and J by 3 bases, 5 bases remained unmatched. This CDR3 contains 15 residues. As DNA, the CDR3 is TGCGCCAGCAGCCACAGACAGGGGCCAACAGATACGCAGTATTTT. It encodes CASSHRQGPTDTQYF.

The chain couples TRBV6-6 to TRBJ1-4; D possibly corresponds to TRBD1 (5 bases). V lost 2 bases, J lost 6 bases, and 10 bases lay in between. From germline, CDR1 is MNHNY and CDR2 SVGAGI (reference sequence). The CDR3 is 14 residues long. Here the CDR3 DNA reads TGTGCCAGCAGTTACAGAGTCAGGGATGAAAAACTGTTTTTT. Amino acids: CASSYRVRDEKLFF.

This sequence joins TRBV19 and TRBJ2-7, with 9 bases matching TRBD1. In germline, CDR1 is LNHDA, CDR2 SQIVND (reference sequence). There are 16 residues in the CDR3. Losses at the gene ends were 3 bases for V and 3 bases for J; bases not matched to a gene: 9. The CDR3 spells CASSIGTGRRVYEQYF. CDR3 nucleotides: TGTGCCAGTAGTATCGGGACAGGGAGGAGGGTCTACGAGCAGTACTTC. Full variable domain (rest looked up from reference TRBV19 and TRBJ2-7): DGGITQSPKYLFRKEGQNVTLSCEQNLNHDAMYWYRQDPGQGLRLIYYSQIVNDFQKGDIAEGYSVSREKKESFPLTVTSAQKNPTAFYLCASSIGTGRRVYEQYFGPGTRLTVT.

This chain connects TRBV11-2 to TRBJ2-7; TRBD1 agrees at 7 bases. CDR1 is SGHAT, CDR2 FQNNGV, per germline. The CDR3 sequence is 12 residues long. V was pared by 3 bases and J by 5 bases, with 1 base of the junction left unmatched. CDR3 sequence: CASSLTGNEQYF. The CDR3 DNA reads TGTGCCAGCAGCTTGACAGGGAACGAGCAGTACTTC. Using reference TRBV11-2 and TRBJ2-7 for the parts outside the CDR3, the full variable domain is EAGVAQSPRYKIIEKRQSVAFWCNPISGHATLYWYQQILGQGPKLLIQFQNNGVVDDSQLPKDRFSAERLKGVDSTLKIQPAKLEDSAVYLCASSLTGNEQYFGPGTRLTVT.

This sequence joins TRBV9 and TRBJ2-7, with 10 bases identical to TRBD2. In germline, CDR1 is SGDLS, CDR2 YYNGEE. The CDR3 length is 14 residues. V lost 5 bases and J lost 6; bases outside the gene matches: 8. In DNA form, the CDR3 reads TGTGCCAGCAGTCAGCGGGGGGGGGCAGGCGAGCAGTACTTC. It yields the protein CASSQRGGAGEQYF.

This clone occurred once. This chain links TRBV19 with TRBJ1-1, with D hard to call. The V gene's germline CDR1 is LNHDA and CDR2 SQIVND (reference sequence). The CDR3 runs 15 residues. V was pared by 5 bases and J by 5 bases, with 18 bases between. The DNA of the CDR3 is TGTGCCAGTAGTCGGTTGTTAGGTCGCGGGACTGAAGCTTTCTTT. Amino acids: CASSRLLGRGTEAFF.

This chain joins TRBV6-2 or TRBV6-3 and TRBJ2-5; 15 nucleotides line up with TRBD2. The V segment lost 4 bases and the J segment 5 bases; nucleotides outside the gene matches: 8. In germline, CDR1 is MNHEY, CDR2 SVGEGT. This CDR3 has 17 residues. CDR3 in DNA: TGTGCCAGCAGTTTTGGACTAGCGGGAGGGCGGGACGAGACCCAGTACTTC. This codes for CASSFGLAGGRDETQYF.

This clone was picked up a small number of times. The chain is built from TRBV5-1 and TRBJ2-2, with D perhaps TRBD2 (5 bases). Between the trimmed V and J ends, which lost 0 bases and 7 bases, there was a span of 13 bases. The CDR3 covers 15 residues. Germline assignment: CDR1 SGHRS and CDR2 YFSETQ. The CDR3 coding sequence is TGCGCCAGCAGCTTGGTGGATAGCGTTAGCGGGGAGCTGTTTTTT. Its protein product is CASSLVDSVSGELFF.

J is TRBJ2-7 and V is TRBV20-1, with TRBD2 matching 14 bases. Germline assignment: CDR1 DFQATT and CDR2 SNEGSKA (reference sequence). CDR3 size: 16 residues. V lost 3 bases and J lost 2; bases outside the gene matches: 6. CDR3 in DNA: TGCAGTGCTAGTGGTGCGGGACTAGCGGGAGCCTACGAGCAGTACTTC. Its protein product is CSASGAGLAGAYEQYF.

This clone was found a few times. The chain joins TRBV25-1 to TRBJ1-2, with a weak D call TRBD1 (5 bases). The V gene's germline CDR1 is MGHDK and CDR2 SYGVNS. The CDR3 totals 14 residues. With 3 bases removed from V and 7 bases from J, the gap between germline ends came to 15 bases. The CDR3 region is CASSDWGPEGGYTF. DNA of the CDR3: TGTGCCAGCAGTGACTGGGGACCCGAGGGTGGCTACACCTTC.

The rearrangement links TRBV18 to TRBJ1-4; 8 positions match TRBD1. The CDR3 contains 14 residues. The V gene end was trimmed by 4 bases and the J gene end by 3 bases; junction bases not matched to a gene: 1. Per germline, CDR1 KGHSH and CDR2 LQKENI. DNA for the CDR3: TGTGCCAGCTCACGGGACAGGTCTAATGAAAAACTGTTTTTT. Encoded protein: CASSRDRSNEKLFF.

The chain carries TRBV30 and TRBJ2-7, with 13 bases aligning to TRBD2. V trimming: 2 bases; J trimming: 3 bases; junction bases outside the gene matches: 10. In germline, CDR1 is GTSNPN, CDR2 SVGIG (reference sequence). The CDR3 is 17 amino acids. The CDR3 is CAWSLFRTSGSNYEQYF. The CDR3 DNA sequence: TGTGCCTGGAGTCTCTTTAGGACTAGCGGGAGCAACTACGAGCAGTACTTC.

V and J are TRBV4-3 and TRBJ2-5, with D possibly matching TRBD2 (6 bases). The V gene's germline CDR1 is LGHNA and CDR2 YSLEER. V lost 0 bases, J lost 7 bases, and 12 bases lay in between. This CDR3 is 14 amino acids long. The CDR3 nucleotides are TGCGCCAGCAGCCAAGATGGCAGGCGGGGGACCCAGTACTTC. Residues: CASSQDGRRGTQYF.

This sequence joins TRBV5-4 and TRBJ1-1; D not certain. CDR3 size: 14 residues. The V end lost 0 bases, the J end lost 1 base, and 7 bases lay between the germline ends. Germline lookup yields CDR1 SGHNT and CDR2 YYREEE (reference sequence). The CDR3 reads CASSLDRANTEAFF. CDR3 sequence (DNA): TGTGCCAGCAGCTTGGACAGAGCGAACACTGAAGCTTTCTTT.

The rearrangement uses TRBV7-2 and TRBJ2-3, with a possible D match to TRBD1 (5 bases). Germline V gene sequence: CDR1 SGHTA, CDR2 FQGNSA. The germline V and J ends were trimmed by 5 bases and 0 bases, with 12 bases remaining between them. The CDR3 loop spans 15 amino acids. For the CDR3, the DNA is TGTGCCAGCAGCCCCCGGACACCCAGCACAGATACGCAGTATTTT. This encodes CASSPRTPSTDTQYF.

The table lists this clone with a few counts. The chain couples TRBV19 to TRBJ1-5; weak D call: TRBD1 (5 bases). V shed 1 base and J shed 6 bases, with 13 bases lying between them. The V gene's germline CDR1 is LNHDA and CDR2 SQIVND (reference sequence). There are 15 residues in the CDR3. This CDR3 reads CASSIGGAGGQPQHF. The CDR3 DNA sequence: TGTGCCAGTAGTATAGGAGGGGCGGGGGGTCAGCCCCAGCATTTT.